The 19 T cell receptor delta chains below all came from one sample that was sequenced in a study of gamma-delta T cells after stem cell transplantation. TCRdb made new clone calls on the RT-PCR reads using CATT. Here the sample spans 13,000 or so delta-chain clones, more than 30% being singletons. The sequencing sample was made of gamma-delta T cells. The receptors shown here come from a human donor. It is not recorded whose cells these are; they may come from a transplant donor.

V gene TRDV2 combines with J gene TRDJ1; 9 bases agree with TRDD3. J lost 4 bases, V lost 0 bases, and 17 bases had no gene match. In germline, CDR1 is GEAIGNYY, CDR2 EKD. The CDR3 contains 19 residues. CDR3 coding DNA: TGTGCCTGTGACACCGCAACTGGGGATACGCGAAGGGGGCGCGATAAACTCATCTTT. Protein sequence: CACDTATGDTRRGRDKLIF.

This clone was seen a few times. The rearrangement links TRDV3 to TRDJ1; perhaps TRDD3 as D (6 bases). Trimming shortened V by 0 bases and J by 0 bases, and 11 bases separated the two germline ends. There are 14 residues in the CDR3. Germline V CDR1 and CDR2: TVYSNPD, GDNSRS (reference sequence). CDR3 nucleotide sequence: TGTGCCTTTAGGTCCGGGGATGACACCGATAAACTCATCTTT. Its translation is CAFRSGDDTDKLIF.

This clone was observed a handful of times. The chain's CDR3 is CAYGPSYEILGPRSTPGTDKLIF. As DNA, the CDR3 is TGTGCCTACGGACCTTCCTACGAAATTCTGGGCCCCCGGAGTACACCAGGCACCGATAAACTCATCTTT. The chain has TRDV3 and TRDJ1; 9 nucleotides agree with TRDD2. V lost 4 bases to trimming and J lost 1 base; unmatched junction nucleotides: 34. Germline-derived CDR1 and CDR2 are TVYSNPD and GDNSRS (reference sequence). The CDR3 has 23 amino acids.

This clone was counted between two and nine times. The junction and the germline gene differ at one end; a read error may be behind it. The chain has TRDV2 and TRDJ3, with D possibly TRDD3 on 5 matching bases. Germline values: CDR1 GEAIGNYY, CDR2 EKD. CDR3 length: 17 residues. The CDR3 reads CACDTAGSPWDTRRMFF. The CDR3 nucleotides read TGTGCCTGTGACACCGCGGGAAGCCCCTGGGACACCCGACGGATGTTTTTC.

A few counts support this clone. This chain joins TRAV29/DV5 and TRDJ1; TRDD3 aligns across 8 bases. From germline, CDR1 is NSMFDY and CDR2 ISSIKDK. V shed 0 bases, J shed 3 bases, and the junction held 16 bases outside the gene matches. The CDR3 spans 18 residues. The CDR3 loop is CAASERGWGMSPSDKLIF. The CDR3 nucleotides are TGTGCAGCAAGCGAAAGGGGGTGGGGGATGAGTCCGTCCGATAAACTCATCTTT.

This clone was found a few times. The chain has TRDV2 and TRDJ1; 7 bases agree with TRDD3. This CDR3 spans 16 amino acids. Germline CDR1 and CDR2: GEAIGNYY and EKD. J lost 2 bases, V lost 0 bases, and 8 bases had no gene match. The CDR3 DNA reads TGTGCCTGTGACACCGGCGGGGATAAGTGGACCGATAAACTCATCTTT. It specifies CACDTGGDKWTDKLIF.

For this clone: Germline is not matched at one junction end, which may reflect a read error. The chain is built from TRDV2 and TRDJ3, with D unresolved. The germline V gene encodes CDR1 GEAIGNYY and CDR2 EKD. The CDR3 covers 21 residues. CDR3 in DNA: TGTGCCTGTGACACCGGCCTAAGCCTGGTACTAATCTCCTGTGACACCCGACAGATGTTTTTC. Protein: CACDTGLSLVLISCDTRQMFF.

The V gene is TRDV1, the J gene TRDJ1, with 10 bases that match TRDD3. Germline trimming cut 3 bases from V and 0 bases from J; bases unmatched to any gene: 28. The CDR3 covers 24 residues. Germline V lookup: CDR1 TSWWSYY, CDR2 QGS. The CDR3 nucleotides read TGTGCTCTTGGGGAGGTCGCTAGTATTCGTGGGGGGATACGCGCTTTCCCTTACACCGATAAACTCATCTTT. Its translation: CALGEVASIRGGIRAFPYTDKLIF.

This clone has a handful of counts. Other DNA sequences in the sample encode the same CDR3. The genes are TRDV2 and TRDJ3, with 12 bases aligning to TRDD3. Germline loops: CDR1 GEAIGNYY, CDR2 EKD. Trimming removed 0 bases from V and 1 base from J; junction bases left unmatched: 3. The CDR3 length is 19 residues. The CDR3 bases are TGTGCCTGTGACACCTTACTGGGGGATACTTCCTGGGACACCCGACAGATGTTTTTC. It codes for CACDTLLGDTSWDTRQMFF.

This clone was detected only a few times. The V call is TRDV2, the J call TRDJ3, with 7 bases that match TRDD3. The V gene's germline CDR1 is GEAIGNYY and CDR2 EKD. V was clipped by 1 base and J by 0 bases; unmatched bases: 5. The CDR3 is 18 residues long. The CDR3 region has the DNA TGTGCCTGTGACACGGGATACTCGAGCTCCTGGGACACCCGACAGATGTTTTTC. Residues: CACDTGYSSSWDTRQMFF.

The genes are TRAV29/DV5 and TRDJ2; TRDD3 agrees at 7 bases. The CDR3 contains 15 residues. Trimming at V came to 0 bases and at J to 2 bases, leaving 4 bases not matched to a gene. Germline CDR1 and CDR2: NSMFDY and ISSIKDK. The CDR3, as DNA: TGTGCAGCAAGCGCGCTGGGGATATTGACAGCACAACTCTTCTTT. Its protein is CAASALGILTAQLFF.

This clone was counted only a few times. The chain is built from TRAV29/DV5 and TRDJ1; TRDD3 matches at 12 bases. After removal of 6 bases from V and 1 base from J, the junction contained 28 bases not matched to a gene. From germline, CDR1 is NSMFDY and CDR2 ISSIKDK. The CDR3 covers 22 residues. The CDR3 nucleotides read TGTGCAGTGAGAATTCCTACAGCAACTTCTCTGGGGGATACGGATTTCACCGATAAACTCATCTTT. It codes for CAVRIPTATSLGDTDFTDKLIF.

Concerning this clone itself: Other DNA sequences from this sample encode an identical CDR3 as well. The chain has TRDV1 and TRDJ1; TRDD3 might be the D (6 bases). Trimming cost V 2 bases and J 0 bases, with 22 bases left between them. The CDR3 runs to 19 residues. CDR1 is TSWWSYY and CDR2 is QGS in the germline V gene. The CDR3 spells CALGENLSPYWVYTDKLIF. CDR3 bases: TGTGCTCTTGGGGAAAATCTCTCCCCTTACTGGGTGTACACCGATAAACTCATCTTT.

J is TRDJ3 and V is TRDV2; D might be TRDD3 (5 bases). The V gene's germline CDR1 is GEAIGNYY and CDR2 EKD. The CDR3 contains 20 residues. Trimming pared 0 bases from V and 0 bases from J, leaving 17 bases between. The CDR3 is CACDTGGTEPSSWDTRQMFF. CDR3 bases: TGTGCCTGTGACACCGGGGGTACCGAACCGAGCTCCTGGGACACCCGACAGATGTTTTTC.

The chain links TRDV1 to TRDJ1, with D possibly being TRDD3 (6 bases). CDR3 length: 21 amino acids. Trimming shortened V by 2 bases and J by 0 bases, and 28 bases separated the two germline ends. Germline V gene data show CDR1 as TSWWSYY and CDR2 as QGS. The CDR3 spells CALGECPSGDRSYYYTDKLIF. CDR3 sequence (DNA): TGTGCTCTTGGGGAATGTCCGTCTGGGGACCGATCATACTATTACACCGATAAACTCATCTTT.

This sequence joins TRDV2 and TRDJ2, with 10 bases that match TRDD3. The CDR3 is 18 amino acids. V was pared by 3 bases and J by 0 bases, with 9 bases of the junction left unmatched. Germline CDR1 is GEAIGNYY and CDR2 is EKD. The CDR3 sequence: CACDALLLGDSLTAQLFF. The CDR3 nucleotides read TGTGCCTGTGACGCTCTTTTACTGGGGGATTCTTTGACAGCACAACTCTTCTTT.

The sample holds a few counts of this clone. This chain connects TRAV29/DV5 to TRDJ1; tentative D call: TRDD2 (6 bases). The CDR3 has 16 residues. Trimming left V 4 bases short and J 3 bases short, with 22 bases between. CDR1 and CDR2 from the germline V gene are NSMFDY and ISSIKDK. CDR3 in amino acids: CAAALPPRDEADKLIF. The CDR3 nucleotides are TGTGCAGCAGCCCTTCCCCCTCGTGATGAGGCCGATAAACTCATCTTT.

This clone occurred a few times. The V call is TRDV3, the J call TRDJ1, with TRDD3 matching 10 bases. The junction had 12 bases not matched to a gene; V was cut back by 2 bases and J by 0 bases. The CDR3 has 17 residues. Germline CDR1 and CDR2: TVYSNPD and GDNSRS (reference sequence). The CDR3 sequence: CAFGRDTGGSYTDKLIF. The CDR3 DNA reads TGTGCCTTTGGACGTGATACTGGGGGATCGTACACCGATAAACTCATCTTT. Drawing the rest from reference TRDV3 and TRDJ1, the complete variable domain is CDKVTQSSPDQTVASGSEVVLLCTYDTVYSNPDLFWYRIRPDYSFQFVFYGDNSRSEGADFTQGRFSVKHILTQKAFHLVISPVRTEDSATYYCAFGRDTGGSYTDKLIFGKGTRVTVEP.

The table lists this clone with a few counts. At one boundary the junction diverges from the germline segment, which might be a read error. The J gene is TRDJ1, the V gene TRDV1, with 9 bases that match TRDD3. Germline loops: CDR1 TSWWSYY, CDR2 QGS. CDR3 size: 21 residues. CDR3 in amino acids: CALGDTAFLRLGDRYTDKPIF. The CDR3 nucleotides are TGTGCTCTTGGGGATACGGCCTTCCTCAGACTGGGGGACAGGTACACCGATAAACCCATCTTT.